This entry is about one T cell receptor beta chain. These data are taken from a study of CD8+ T cells in alopecia areata. About five patients had their CD4+ cells sorted into CD25+CD127- cells. Extraction and reverse transcription of RNA yielded cDNA as the sequencing template. Here immunoSEQ multiplex PCR was the method, and the copy in TCRdb shows in-frame clones only, minus some. Here the sample spans about 37,000 clones, nearly 55% being singletons. The source material was CD4+ Tregs sorted from blood. This sequence originates from a human donor with alopecia areata.

The CDR3 loop reads CASSLSTGGEKLFF. The CDR3 region has the DNA TGCGCCAGCAGCTTGTCTACAGGGGGTGAAAAACTGTTTTTT. This sequence joins TRBV5-1 and TRBJ1-4, with TRBD1 identical over 8 bases. V lost 1 base to trimming and J lost 7 bases; unmatched junction nucleotides: 3. Germline V lookup: CDR1 SGHRS, CDR2 YFSETQ. This CDR3 has 14 amino acids.